The 7 T cell receptor beta chains presented below share a single source sample, sequenced in a study of T cell repertoires in cytomegalovirus infection. TCRdb ran MiXCR on the reads and lists one entry per CDR3 protein. Of almost 550,000 distinct CDR3 sequences in the sample, 15% to 20% were seen once. The sample taken for sequencing was CD8+ T cells from PBMCs. These receptors were collected from a human donor in good health (CMV status not recorded). Some clones in this sample may be carry-over from other donors' samples.

The genes are TRBV27 and TRBJ2-3; 10 bases are shared with TRBD1. The CDR3 loop spans 16 amino acids. J lost 1 base, V lost 4 bases, and 5 bases had no gene match. Germline CDR1 and CDR2: MNHEY and SMNVEV (reference sequence). CDR3 region: CASSSGTGVGTDTQYF. The CDR3 DNA sequence: TGTGCCAGCAGTTCCGGGACAGGGGTTGGCACAGATACGCAGTATTTT.

The V gene is TRBV6-5, the J gene TRBJ1-4, with 9 positions matching TRBD1. The CDR3 has 14 amino acids. The germline V gene has CDR1 MNHEY and CDR2 SVGAGI. Germline trimming cut 11 bases from V and 8 bases from J; bases unmatched to any gene: 12. The DNA of the CDR3 is TGTGCCCGCGGCTCCGGGACAGGGAGGGAAAAACTGTTTTTT. Its protein product is CARGSGTGREKLFF.

Ten or more counts support this clonotype. The chain combines TRBV7-2 with TRBJ2-2; D is uncertain. V lost 6 bases, J lost 3 bases, and 8 bases lay in between. Germline lookup yields CDR1 SGHTA and CDR2 FQGNSA. The CDR3 has 13 residues. In DNA form, the CDR3 reads TGTGCCAGCAGAGGCAGATACACCGGGGAGCTGTTTTTT. Its translation is CASRGRYTGELFF. The whole variable domain, remainder taken from reference TRBV7-2 and TRBJ2-2, is GAGVSQSPSNKVTEKGKDVELRCDPISGHTALYWYRQSLGQGLEFLIYFQGNSAPDKSGLPSDRFSAERTGGSVSTLTIQRTQQEDSAVYLCASRGRYTGELFFGEGSRLTVL.

The CDR3 region has the DNA TGTGCCAGCAGCTTGGGGTGGCCAGCTCCCCTCCACTTT. Residues: CASSLGWPAPLHF. The chain carries TRBV5-6 and TRBJ1-6; D is uncertain. Germline V gene data show CDR1 as SGHDT and CDR2 as YYEEEE. The V and J ends lost 0 bases and 13 bases respectively, with 11 bases between them. The CDR3 sequence is 13 residues long.

The table lists this clonotype with many counts. This chain uses TRBV7-8 with TRBJ2-2; no firm D call. The CDR3 is made up of 13 amino acids. Germline CDR1 and CDR2: SGHVS and FQNEAQ. The V end was cut by 5 bases, the J end by 6 bases, with 10 bases between. The CDR3, as DNA: TGTGCCAGCAGCCCCACCGGTGCCGGGGAGCTGTTTTTT. Its translation is CASSPTGAGELFF.

This clonotype showed up many times. The chain joins TRBV7-6 to TRBJ2-6, with TRBD2 matching 8 bases. CDR1 is SGHVS, CDR2 FNYEAQ, per germline. The V segment lost 5 bases and the J segment 0 bases; nucleotides outside the gene matches: 3. CDR3 length: 16 amino acids. The CDR3 is CASSLGGGSGANVLTF. In DNA form, the CDR3 reads TGTGCCAGCAGCCTCGGGGGGGGCTCTGGGGCCAACGTCCTGACTTTC.

This sequence joins TRBV7-9 and TRBJ2-6, with 7 bases identical to TRBD1. The CDR3 spans 14 residues. J was trimmed by 2 bases and V by 10 bases; bases with no gene match: 5. Germline V gene data show CDR1 as SEHNR and CDR2 as FQNEAQ (reference sequence). The CDR3 reads CATTTGAGANVLTF. DNA for the CDR3: TGTGCCACCACAACAGGGGCTGGGGCCAACGTCCTGACTTTC.